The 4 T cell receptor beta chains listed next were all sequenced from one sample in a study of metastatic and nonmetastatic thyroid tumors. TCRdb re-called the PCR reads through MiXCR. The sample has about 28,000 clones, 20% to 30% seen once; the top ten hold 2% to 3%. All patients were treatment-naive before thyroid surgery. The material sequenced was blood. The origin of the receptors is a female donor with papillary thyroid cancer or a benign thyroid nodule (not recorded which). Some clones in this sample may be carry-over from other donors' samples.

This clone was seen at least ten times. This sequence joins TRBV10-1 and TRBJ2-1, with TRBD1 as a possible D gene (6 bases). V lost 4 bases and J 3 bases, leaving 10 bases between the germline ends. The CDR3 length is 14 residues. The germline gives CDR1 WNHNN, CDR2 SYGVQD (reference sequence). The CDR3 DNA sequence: TGCGCCAGCAGTGGGCGGACAGACTACAATGAGCAGTTCTTC. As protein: CASSGRTDYNEQFF.

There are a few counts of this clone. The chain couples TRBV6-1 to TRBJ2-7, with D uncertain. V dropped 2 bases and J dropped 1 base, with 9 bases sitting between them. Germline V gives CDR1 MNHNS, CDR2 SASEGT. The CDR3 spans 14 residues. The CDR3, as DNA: TGTGCCAGCAGTGAACTTCCAGATTCCTACGAGCAGTACTTC. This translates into CASSELPDSYEQYF.

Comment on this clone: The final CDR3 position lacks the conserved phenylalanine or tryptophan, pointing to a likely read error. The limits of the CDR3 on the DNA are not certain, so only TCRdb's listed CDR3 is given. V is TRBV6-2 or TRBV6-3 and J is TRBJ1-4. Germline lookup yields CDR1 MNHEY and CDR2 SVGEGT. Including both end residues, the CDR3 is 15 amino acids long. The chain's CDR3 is CASILGGARKEKLFY.

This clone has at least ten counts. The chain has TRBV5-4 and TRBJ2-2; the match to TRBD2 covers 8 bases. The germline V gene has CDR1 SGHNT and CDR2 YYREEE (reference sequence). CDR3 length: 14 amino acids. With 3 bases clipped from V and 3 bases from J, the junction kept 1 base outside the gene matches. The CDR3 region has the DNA TGTGCCAGCAGCTCGACTAGCGACACCGGGGAGCTGTTTTTT. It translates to CASSSTSDTGELFF.